The 32 T cell receptor beta chains below were found in one sample sequenced in a study of OX40 agonist ivuxolimab in advanced cancers. Assay: immunoSEQ multiplex PCR; the TCRdb copy retains only in-frame clones and omits some. The sample has around 86,000 clones, 84% seen once. The specimen was CD4+ or CD8+ T cells sorted from blood, collected in a trial of the OX40 agonist ivuxolimab. Receptor source: an adult with an advanced solid tumor such as melanoma, head and neck, liver or kidney cancer.

The chain combines TRBV29-1 with TRBJ2-3; 8 bases map to TRBD2. The CDR3 runs 14 residues. In germline, CDR1 is SQVTM, CDR2 ANQGSEA. V lost 0 bases and J lost 5; bases outside the gene matches: 4. The CDR3 region has the DNA TGCAGCGTTGAAGAGCATCGGGGGGGAGATACGCAGTATTTT. It codes for CSVEEHRGGDTQYF.

The chain employs TRBV18 and TRBJ1-2, with D unclear. V dropped 5 bases and J dropped 5 bases, with 12 bases sitting between them. Germline V gives CDR1 KGHSH, CDR2 LQKENI. CDR3 length: 13 residues. The DNA for the CDR3 is TGTGCCAGCTCAACAGACATGGATTATGGCTACACCTTC. Encoded protein: CASSTDMDYGYTF.

The rearrangement uses TRBV5-1 and TRBJ1-4; D not certain. This CDR3 comprises 13 residues. Germline V gives CDR1 SGHRS, CDR2 YFSETQ. V dropped 5 bases and J dropped 0 bases, with 5 bases sitting between them. The CDR3 DNA reads as TGCGCCAGCAGTGGGACAACTAATGAAAAACTGTTTTTT. The encoded protein is CASSGTTNEKLFF.

This chain connects TRBV7-2 to TRBJ1-4; D possibly corresponds to TRBD1 (6 bases). Germline-derived CDR1 and CDR2 are SGHTA and FQGNSA. CDR3 length: 13 amino acids. V was clipped by 5 bases and J by 8 bases, with 12 bases between them. This chain's CDR3 is CASSTLQGEKLFF. CDR3 in DNA: TGTGCCAGCAGCACCCTACAGGGCGAAAAACTGTTTTTT.

The sample holds one count of this clone. The genes are TRBV11-2 and TRBJ2-7; TRBD2 aligns across 8 bases. Trimming took 10 bases from V and 1 from J; bases not matched to a gene: 9. This CDR3 spans 14 amino acids. Germline assignment: CDR1 SGHAT and CDR2 FQNNGV. The CDR3 sequence: CATRTSWSSYEQYF. The DNA of the CDR3 is TGTGCCACCAGGACTAGCTGGTCTTCCTACGAGCAGTACTTC.

This chain links TRBV5-1 with TRBJ2-1, with D perhaps TRBD2 (5 bases). The CDR3 is 18 amino acids. Germline-derived CDR1 and CDR2 are SGHRS and YFSETQ. V was shortened by 0 bases and J by 0 bases, with 16 bases between the two germline ends. For the CDR3, the DNA is TGCGCCAGCAGCTTGGGATTCTCGAGCACTAGCTCCTACAATGAGCAGTTCTTC. This codes for CASSLGFSSTSSYNEQFF.

This chain joins TRBV6-6 and TRBJ2-3; D is unclear. Trimming removed 6 bases at V and 1 base at J, with 8 bases between. Germline CDR1 and CDR2: MNHNY and SVGAGI (reference sequence). This CDR3 has 13 residues. The DNA of the CDR3 is TGTGCCAGCAGCCCTGGGGGCACAGATACGCAGTATTTT. Amino acids: CASSPGGTDTQYF.

V usage is TRBV18 and J usage is TRBJ2-7; D not certain. CDR1 is KGHSH and CDR2 is LQKENI in the germline V gene. There are 13 residues in the CDR3. Trimming stripped 1 base from V and 5 bases from J, with 9 bases between. DNA for the CDR3: TGTGCCAGCTCACCACAGACATTTGACGAGCAGTACGTC. It is translated as CASSPQTFDEQYV.

The chain employs TRBV7-6 and TRBJ2-3; 7 bases line up with TRBD1. CDR1 is SGHVS and CDR2 is FNYEAQ in the germline V gene. This CDR3 is built from 15 residues. The junction had 9 bases not matched to a gene; V was cut back by 5 bases and J by 4 bases. CDR3 sequence: CASSPQGIGADTQYF. Written as DNA, the CDR3 is TGTGCCAGCAGCCCACAGGGGATTGGGGCAGATACGCAGTATTTT.

This clone was seen a few times. The genes are TRBV25-1 and TRBJ2-7; D remains unclear. The CDR3 extends over 14 amino acids. The V end lost 3 bases, the J end lost 1 base, and 10 bases lay between the germline ends. Germline V gives CDR1 MGHDK, CDR2 SYGVNS. DNA for the CDR3: TGTGCCAGCAGTGATAAGACATATTCCTACGAGCAGTACTTC. This encodes CASSDKTYSYEQYF.

This clone was recorded a few times. The V gene is TRBV11-2, the J gene TRBJ1-2, with 7 bases matching TRBD1. V lost 5 bases, J lost 8 bases, and 11 bases stayed unmatched. CDR1 is SGHAT, CDR2 FQNNGV, per germline. CDR3 length equals 14 residues. CDR3: CASSATDRAGGYTF. CDR3 nucleotides: TGTGCCAGCAGCGCGACCGACAGGGCCGGGGGCTACACCTTC.

This chain links TRBV11-2 with TRBJ1-6; 9 nucleotides line up with TRBD1. The trim removed 4 bases at V and 6 bases at J, leaving 7 bases unmatched. This CDR3 comprises 16 residues. Germline lookup yields CDR1 SGHAT and CDR2 FQNNGV. Written as DNA, the CDR3 is TGTGCCAGCAGCTCTGTACAGGGGGCGGGTAATTCACCCCTCCACTTT. Residues: CASSSVQGAGNSPLHF.

The rearrangement links TRBV7-3 to TRBJ1-1; D remains unclear. V was trimmed by 1 base and J by 2 bases, leaving 11 bases between them. Germline lookup yields CDR1 SGHTA and CDR2 FQGTGA. This CDR3 comprises 15 residues. CDR3 DNA sequence: TGTGCCAGCAGCTTAAATATGGTCGGTAACACTGAAGCTTTCTTT. Protein sequence: CASSLNMVGNTEAFF.

This clone was picked up one time. The chain links TRBV7-3 to TRBJ2-3; 11 bases match TRBD2. J lost 0 bases, V lost 5 bases, and 4 bases had no gene match. The CDR3 spans 16 residues. Per germline, CDR1 SGHTA and CDR2 FQGTGA. The CDR3 DNA follows: TGTGCCAGCAGCGAAACTAGCGGGGGAAGCACAGATACGCAGTATTTT. Protein product: CASSETSGGSTDTQYF.

This clone was counted once. The V call is TRBV6-5, the J call TRBJ2-7; D remains unclear. This CDR3 has 12 amino acids. The germline V and J ends were trimmed by 4 bases and 5 bases, with 9 bases remaining between them. Germline CDR1 and CDR2: MNHEY and SVGAGI. The chain's CDR3 is CASSSGWDEQYF. The CDR3 DNA follows: TGTGCCAGCAGTTCCGGATGGGACGAGCAGTACTTC.

This rearrangement joins TRBV7-9 to TRBJ1-6; D uncertain. Trimming shortened V by 1 base and J by 0 bases, and 13 bases separated the two germline ends. The CDR3 has 18 residues. Germline-derived CDR1 and CDR2 are SEHNR and FQNEAQ (reference sequence). DNA of the CDR3: TGTGCCAGCAGCTTAGGAGCGGATTTTAGCTCCTATAATTCACCCCTCCACTTT. Translation: CASSLGADFSSYNSPLHF. Full variable domain (remainder filled in from reference TRBV7-9 and TRBJ1-6): DTGVSQNPRHKITKRGQNVTFRCDPISEHNRLYWYRQTLGQGPEFLTYFQNEAQLEKSRLLSDRFSAERPKGSFSTLEIQRTEQGDSAMYLCASSLGADFSSYNSPLHFGNGTRLTVT.

The chain links TRBV5-1 to TRBJ1-2, with D hard to call. CDR3 size: 14 residues. V was trimmed by 2 bases and J by 0 bases, leaving 8 bases between them. Germline V gene data show CDR1 as SGHRS and CDR2 as YFSETQ. The CDR3 DNA reads TGCGCCAGCAGCTTACGGGAGCCTAACTATGGCTACACCTTC. Translated: CASSLREPNYGYTF.

The chain combines TRBV7-9 with TRBJ2-5, with no clear D. Looked up from germline, CDR1 is SEHNR and CDR2 is FQNEAQ (reference sequence). The CDR3 sequence is 14 residues long. V was pared by 3 bases and J by 5 bases, with 13 bases between. CDR3 sequence (DNA): TGTGCCAGCAGCTTCGGTGTCGGCCTGGAGACCCAGTACTTC. Translated, it gives CASSFGVGLETQYF. Supplemented by reference TRBV7-9 and TRBJ2-5, the full variable domain reads DTGVSQNPRHKITKRGQNVTFRCDPISEHNRLYWYRQTLGQGPEFLTYFQNEAQLEKSRLLSDRFSAERPKGSFSTLEIQRTEQGDSAMYLCASSFGVGLETQYFGPGTRLLVL.

The count of this clone is one. The CDR3 bases are TGTGCCTGGAGTGGGGACAGTTACGAGCAGTACTTC. Its protein product is CAWSGDSYEQYF. The rearrangement uses TRBV30 and TRBJ2-7; 7 bases align to TRBD1. After removal of 1 base from V and 4 bases from J, the junction contained 1 base not matched to a gene. The CDR3 has 12 residues. Germline loops: CDR1 GTSNPN, CDR2 SVGIG (reference sequence).

CDR3 sequence (DNA): TGTGCCAGCTCACGAGGAACGGAGGAAAAACTGTTTTTT. It is translated as CASSRGTEEKLFF. This chain uses TRBV18 with TRBJ1-4; D not certain. V was clipped by 4 bases and J by 8 bases, with 11 bases between them. CDR1 is KGHSH and CDR2 is LQKENI in the germline V gene. The CDR3 has 13 residues.

This clone showed up just once. This chain joins TRBV7-9 and TRBJ1-1, with D uncertain. V was shortened by 6 bases and J by 11 bases, with 7 bases between the two germline ends. There are 9 residues in the CDR3. Germline V gives CDR1 SEHNR, CDR2 FQNEAQ (reference sequence). CDR3 sequence: CASSLDAFF. As DNA, the CDR3 is TGTGCCAGCAGTTTGGATGCTTTCTTT.

The V gene is TRBV5-5, the J gene TRBJ1-5; D is possibly TRBD1 (6 bases). The germline gives CDR1 SGHKS, CDR2 YYEKEE (reference sequence). V was pared by 0 bases and J by 4 bases, with 11 bases between. CDR3 length: 15 amino acids. The CDR3 DNA reads TGTGCCAGCAGCTTGGACAGGGTAAGGAATCAGCCCCAGCATTTT. This codes for CASSLDRVRNQPQHF.

The V gene is TRBV9, the J gene TRBJ2-3, with D possibly being TRBD1 or TRBD2 (6 bases each). Germline V gives CDR1 SGDLS, CDR2 YYNGEE. This CDR3 region has 15 residues. Trimming removed 4 bases at V and 5 bases at J, with 17 bases between. Here the CDR3 DNA reads TGTGCCAGCAGCCCACTCGGAGGGGGAGGAGATACGCAGTATTTT. Encoded protein: CASSPLGGGGDTQYF.

V usage is TRBV9 and J usage is TRBJ1-5; a weak D match, TRBD1 (6 bases). Germline V gene data show CDR1 as SGDLS and CDR2 as YYNGEE. CDR3 length: 14 amino acids. V lost 2 bases, J lost 5 bases, and 11 bases lay in between. For the CDR3, the DNA is TGTGCCAGCAGCGTTCAGGGGAGCGATCAGCCCCAGCATTTT. Residues: CASSVQGSDQPQHF.

The CDR3 nucleotides are TGTGCCAGCAGCCGGGACAGCTCCAACACTGAAGCTTTCTTT. Translated, it gives CASSRDSSNTEAFF. J is TRBJ1-1 and V is TRBV11-1, with 7 bases matching TRBD1. The CDR3 is 14 amino acids. With 5 bases clipped from V and 2 bases from J, the junction kept 5 bases outside the gene matches. From germline, CDR1 is SGHAT and CDR2 FQDESV (reference sequence).

The chain has TRBV12-5 and TRBJ2-2; D call uncertain. Germline CDR1 reads LGHNT; CDR2 reads FRNRAP. This CDR3 has 13 amino acids. Trimming left V 3 bases short and J 4 bases short, with 6 bases between. The CDR3 region is CASGLSGTGELFF. DNA of the CDR3: TGTGCTAGTGGTTTATCAGGCACCGGGGAGCTGTTTTTT.

This clone came up once. V gene TRBV6-5 combines with J gene TRBJ1-6; 7 bases align to TRBD1. The CDR3 runs 16 residues. The V gene end was trimmed by 3 bases and the J gene end by 1 base; junction bases not matched to a gene: 3. Germline lookup yields CDR1 MNHEY and CDR2 SVGAGI. CDR3 sequence (DNA): TGTGCCAGCAGTTATTCGACAGGGTCCTATAATTCACCCCTCCACTTT. Its protein product is CASSYSTGSYNSPLHF.

The chain combines TRBV6-1 with TRBJ2-1; 11 bases map to TRBD2. Trimming took 2 bases from V and 2 from J; bases not matched to a gene: 5. Germline values: CDR1 MNHNS, CDR2 SASEGT. CDR3 length: 17 residues. CDR3 residues: CASSEIAGGLTYNEQFF. Here the CDR3 DNA reads TGTGCCAGCAGTGAAATAGCGGGGGGGCTTACCTACAATGAGCAGTTCTTC.

The V and J genes are TRBV18 and TRBJ1-2; D not certain. V lost 2 bases and J lost 3, with 10 bases in between. The germline gives CDR1 KGHSH, CDR2 LQKENI. The CDR3 totals 14 residues. Here the CDR3 reads CASSPSGGDYGYTF. Here the CDR3 DNA reads TGTGCCAGCTCACCATCTGGCGGAGACTATGGCTACACCTTC.

This clone showed up just a few times. The CDR3: CASSQINSPLHF. The CDR3 nucleotides are TGCGCCAGCAGCCAAATAAACTCACCCCTCCACTTT. The V gene is TRBV4-1, the J gene TRBJ1-6, with D hard to call. The V gene's germline CDR1 is MGHRA and CDR2 YSYEKL. The CDR3 has 12 residues. V lost 2 bases, J lost 10 bases, and 6 bases lay in between.

V is TRBV18 and J is TRBJ2-1; unclear D gene. The CDR3 length is 12 residues. CDR1 KGHSH and CDR2 LQKENI come from the germline V gene. The ends were cut back, 5 bases at V and 8 bases at J, with 10 bases in the middle. The CDR3 nucleotides read TGTGCCAGCTCAAACAAGGGCGATGAGCAGTTCTTC. Residues: CASSNKGDEQFF.

V usage is TRBV5-5 and J usage is TRBJ1-1, with D unclear. V was cut by 2 bases and J by 7 bases, with 9 bases left in between. The CDR3 spans 12 residues. From germline, CDR1 is SGHKS and CDR2 YYEKEE (reference sequence). The CDR3 is CASSLGHFEAFF. As DNA, the CDR3 is TGTGCCAGCAGCTTAGGGCACTTTGAAGCTTTCTTT.